This TCR beta chain was observed in a study of T cells of healthy individuals. The junction had 11 bases not matched to a gene; V was cut back by 5 bases and J by 9 bases. This CDR3 region has 16 residues. TCRdb passed the 5' RACE reads through MiXCR, listing each CDR3 protein once. The sample contains around 63,000 distinct CDR3 sequences, 15% to 20% of which appear only once. J is TRBJ2-1 and V is TRBV12-3 or TRBV12-4; TRBD2 matches at 12 bases. The origin of this receptor is a human donor in good health. As DNA, the CDR3 is TGTGCCAGCAGTCCCCTGCTAGCGGGAGGGCCAGGTGAGCAGTTCTTC. Protein: CASSPLLAGGPGEQFF.